One and the same sample provided the 19 T cell receptor beta chains below, sequenced in a study of shared clonotypes between healthy human individuals (TCRdb year 2020). Libraries were prepared through the immunoSEQ multiplex PCR assay. The immuneACCESS repertoire file appears here via TCRdb, limited to in-frame rearrangements. These files lack a portion of the clones; in checked studies, under half of the deficit traces to unresolved V genes, and the cause of the others is not known. For this sample the table gives about 2 million clones, of which about 95% were detected only once. Together, the top ten hold 0.95% to 1.5% of the sample. For the CD8 naive samples, CD45RO-negative cells were positively selected for CCR7, yielding a CD45RA+CCR7+ population from which TemRA cells were excluded. Sequenced input: naive CD8+ T cells sorted from blood. What this sample's cell subset or site label stands for: CD45RA+CCR7+. The receptors shown here come from a man aged 18 to 30 in good health.

The genes are TRBV5-1 and TRBJ1-1, with D tentatively TRBD1 (5 bases). V was cut by 4 bases and J by 3 bases, with 16 bases left in between. Germline V CDR1 and CDR2: SGHRS, YFSETQ. CDR3 length equals 15 residues. The CDR3 is CASSLDRGRDTEAFF. Written as DNA, the CDR3 is TGCGCCAGCAGCCTAGACCGGGGCAGGGACACTGAAGCTTTCTTT.

The chain combines TRBV6-5 with TRBJ2-1; D remains unclear. V dropped 6 bases and J dropped 10 bases, with 13 bases sitting between them. Germline CDR1 is MNHEY and CDR2 is SVGAGI. CDR3 length: 12 residues. The CDR3 DNA reads TGTGCCAGCAGCCCCTTTAATCTGGAGCAGTTCTTC. Protein product: CASSPFNLEQFF.

The chain employs TRBV30 and TRBJ2-7; 14 bases map to TRBD2. The CDR3 is made up of 15 amino acids. Unmatched junction bases numbered 8, after V lost 5 bases and J lost 5 bases. The germline V gene has CDR1 GTSNPN and CDR2 SVGIG (reference sequence). The CDR3: CAWQGTSGRADEQYF. The CDR3 DNA sequence: TGTGCCTGGCAAGGGACTAGCGGGAGAGCAGACGAGCAGTACTTC.

The chain is built from TRBV7-8 and TRBJ1-4, with a possible D match to TRBD1 (6 bases). V lost 5 bases, J lost 7 bases, and 29 bases lay in between. Germline CDR1 and CDR2: SGHVS and FQNEAQ. The CDR3 is made up of 19 amino acids. For the CDR3, the DNA is TGTGCCAGCAGCCACGACTTCCGGGGCTACAGGGAGGGGGGTGAAAAACTGTTTTTT. Translated: CASSHDFRGYREGGEKLFF. The full variable domain, with the rest looked up from reference TRBV7-8 and TRBJ1-4, is GAGVSQSPRYKVAKRGQDVALRCDPISGHVSLFWYQQALGQGPEFLTYFQNEAQLDKSGLPSDRFFAERPEGSVSTLKIQRTQQEDSAVYLCASSHDFRGYREGGEKLFFGSGTQLSVL.

The V call is TRBV10-3, the J call TRBJ2-7, with 10 bases matching TRBD2. The CDR3 loop spans 14 amino acids. The V and J ends lost 4 bases and 4 bases, in that order; junction bases with no gene match: 4. CDR1 is ENHRY, CDR2 SYGVKD, per germline. The CDR3: CAISAGAGGYEQYF. DNA for the CDR3: TGTGCCATCAGTGCCGGAGCGGGAGGGTACGAGCAGTACTTC.

The rearrangement links TRBV5-1 to TRBJ2-2; D call uncertain. V was shortened by 0 bases and J by 3 bases, with 9 bases between the two germline ends. This CDR3 contains 15 residues. Germline loops: CDR1 SGHRS, CDR2 YFSETQ. DNA of the CDR3: TGCGCCAGCAGCTTGGAGAGCCAGTACACCGGGGAGCTGTTTTTT. Translated, it gives CASSLESQYTGELFF.

The chain combines TRBV13 with TRBJ2-5; 9 nucleotides agree with TRBD1. V shed 4 bases and J 3 bases; nucleotides not matched to a gene: 6. Germline CDR1 PRHDT, CDR2 FYEKMQ (reference sequence). This CDR3 comprises 15 residues. CDR3 coding DNA: TGTGCCAGCAGCTCGCAACAGGGGGCCGAAGAGACCCAGTACTTC. Amino acid sequence: CASSSQQGAEETQYF.

The chain joins TRBV10-2 to TRBJ1-1, with D possibly being TRBD1 (6 bases). CDR3 length: 14 amino acids. The germline CDR1 and CDR2 sequences are WSHSY and SAAADI. V was trimmed by 6 bases and J by 4 bases, leaving 15 bases between them. Written as DNA, the CDR3 is TGCGCCAGCAGGGACACTACAGGGCCCACTGAAGCTTTCTTT. It codes for CASRDTTGPTEAFF.

This chain joins TRBV4-1 and TRBJ2-1, with D perhaps assigned TRBD1 or TRBD2 (5 bases each). Deletions cut 0 bases from V and 3 bases from J, with 15 bases between. This CDR3 comprises 17 residues. CDR1 is MGHRA, CDR2 YSYEKL, per germline. CDR3 sequence (DNA): TGCGCCAGCAGCCAAGAGCTGGGGGTGAGAGGCTACAATGAGCAGTTCTTC. Its translation: CASSQELGVRGYNEQFF.

The chain is built from TRBV9 and TRBJ2-3, with 8 positions matching TRBD2. The CDR3 is 16 amino acids. The germline V gene encodes CDR1 SGDLS and CDR2 YYNGEE. Trimming took 4 bases from V and 1 from J; bases not matched to a gene: 8. In nucleotides, the CDR3 is TGTGCCAGCAGCCTTGGTGGTAGCGGGGGCACAGATACGCAGTATTTT. Protein sequence: CASSLGGSGGTDTQYF.

The rearrangement uses TRBV15 and TRBJ2-1, with 9 bases identical to TRBD2. This CDR3 region has 16 residues. CDR1 and CDR2 (germline): LNHNV, YYDKDF (reference sequence). The J segment lost 2 bases and the V segment lost 3 bases, leaving 5 bases of the junction unmatched. The DNA for the CDR3 is TGTGCCACCAGCAGCCAGGGACTAGCAGCCTACAATGAGCAGTTCTTC. Its translation is CATSSQGLAAYNEQFF.

CDR3 coding DNA: TGTGCCAGCATCCGACTCGAGGGACTTCTGAACACTGAAGCTTTCTTT. It yields the protein CASIRLEGLLNTEAFF. This sequence joins TRBV7-9 and TRBJ1-1; tentatively, D is TRBD1 (5 bases). Germline CDR1 SEHNR, CDR2 FQNEAQ (reference sequence). The CDR3 has 16 amino acids. The V gene lost 7 bases and the J gene lost 0 bases, with 18 bases spanning the gap.

The rearrangement uses TRBV9 and TRBJ2-2, with 10 bases lining up with TRBD1. Germline CDR1 reads SGDLS; CDR2 reads YYNGEE. The V gene end was trimmed by 3 bases and the J gene end by 1 base; junction bases not matched to a gene: 3. This CDR3 is built from 16 residues. CDR3 DNA: TGTGCCAGCAGCGCCCGGGACAGGGGGAACACCGGGGAGCTGTTTTTT. Translating it yields CASSARDRGNTGELFF.

The V gene is TRBV28, the J gene TRBJ1-2, with a weak D call TRBD1 (5 bases). The CDR3 consists of 15 residues. Germline lookup yields CDR1 MDHEN and CDR2 SYDVKM. Trimming left V 4 bases short and J 4 bases short, with 16 bases between. CDR3 region: CASSSMGGARYGYTF. The CDR3 region has the DNA TGTGCCAGCAGTTCAATGGGAGGGGCCCGCTATGGCTACACCTTC.

This chain uses TRBV7-9 with TRBJ2-3; D not certain. This CDR3 contains 19 residues. The V gene lost 0 bases and the J gene lost 0 bases, with 19 bases spanning the gap. The germline V gene encodes CDR1 SEHNR and CDR2 FQNEAQ (reference sequence). CDR3 sequence (DNA): TGTGCCAGCAGCTTAGCTTTACACGTCCCGAACTTTAGCACAGATACGCAGTATTTT. It translates to CASSLALHVPNFSTDTQYF.

The rearrangement joins TRBV27 to TRBJ2-7; the match to TRBD2 covers 8 bases. The CDR3 runs 14 residues. Germline CDR1 reads MNHEY; CDR2 reads SMNVEV (reference sequence). V shed 1 base, J shed 6 bases, and the junction held 5 bases outside the gene matches. As DNA, the CDR3 is TGTGCCAGCAGTTTATACGGGGGGGAGGGCGAGCAGTACTTC. Translating it yields CASSLYGGEGEQYF.

The chain is built from TRBV5-1 and TRBJ2-7; 7 nucleotides align to TRBD2. The J segment lost 3 bases and the V segment lost 0 bases, leaving 6 bases of the junction unmatched. The CDR3 contains 15 residues. CDR1 SGHRS and CDR2 YFSETQ come from the germline V gene. The DNA of the CDR3 is TGCGCCAGCAGCTTGGGATTCGGACTAGTCTACGAGCAGTACTTC. Its translation: CASSLGFGLVYEQYF.

The rearrangement joins TRBV10-2 to TRBJ2-7; D possibly uses TRBD1 or TRBD2 (5 bases each). From germline, CDR1 is WSHSY and CDR2 SAAADI. With 7 bases removed from V and 7 bases from J, the gap between germline ends came to 11 bases. The CDR3 consists of 11 residues. The chain's CDR3 is CASNAEGEQYF. In DNA form, the CDR3 reads TGCGCCAGCAACGCCGAGGGGGAGCAGTACTTC.

This chain's CDR3 is CASSSAGLDTQYF. The CDR3 DNA reads TGTGCCAGCAGCTCGGCGGGCTTAGATACGCAGTATTTT. V is TRBV7-9 and J is TRBJ2-3; D is possibly TRBD2 (5 bases). From germline, CDR1 is SEHNR and CDR2 FQNEAQ (reference sequence). This CDR3 spans 13 amino acids. V was pared by 4 bases and J by 5 bases, with 10 bases between. Full variable domain (outside the CDR3, taken from reference TRBV7-9 and TRBJ2-3): DTGVSQNPRHKITKRGQNVTFRCDPISEHNRLYWYRQTLGQGPEFLTYFQNEAQLEKSRLLSDRFSAERPKGSFSTLEIQRTEQGDSAMYLCASSSAGLDTQYFGPGTRLTVL.